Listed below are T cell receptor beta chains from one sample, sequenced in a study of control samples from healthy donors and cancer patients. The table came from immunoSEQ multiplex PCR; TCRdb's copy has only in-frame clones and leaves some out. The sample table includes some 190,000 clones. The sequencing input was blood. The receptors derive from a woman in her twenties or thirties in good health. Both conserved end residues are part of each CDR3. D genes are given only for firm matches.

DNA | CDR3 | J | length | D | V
TGCGCCAGCAGTGTCGGGATAGCGGGGGCTAATGAGCAGTTCTTC | CASSVGIAGANEQFF | TRBJ2-1 | 15 | TRBD2 | TRBV10-1
TGTGCCAGCAGTGACTCCGGGGGACTCTCCTACGAGCAGTACTTC | CASSDSGGLSYEQYF | TRBJ2-7 | 15 | . | TRBV6-4
TGTGCCAGCAGTCAGAGCCCCAATGAAAAACTGTTTTTT | CASSQSPNEKLFF | TRBJ1-4 | 13 | . | TRBV6-4
TGCAGCGGCGCGCGACTAGCTCGACATGAGCAGTTCTTC | CSGARLARHEQFF | TRBJ2-1 | 13 | TRBD2 | TRBV29-1
TGTGCCAGCAGTCCTACTAACTATGGCTACACCTTC | CASSPTNYGYTF | TRBJ1-2 | 12 | . | TRBV28
TGTGCCAGTAGCCCGGGACAGGGTTACAATGAGCAGTTCTTC | CASSPGQGYNEQFF | TRBJ2-1 | 14 | TRBD1 | TRBV19
TGCAGTGCTAGTTCCGGGGCGGGTAACACTGAAGCTTTCTTT | CSASSGAGNTEAFF | TRBJ1-1 | 14 | . | TRBV20-1
TGTGCCACCAGTGATGCGGGACAGGGTGAAAAACTGTTTTTT | CATSDAGQGEKLFF | TRBJ1-4 | 14 | TRBD1 | TRBV24-1
TGCGCCAGCAGCTTGGATGGCAATCAGCCCCAGCATTTT | CASSLDGNQPQHF | TRBJ1-5 | 13 | . | TRBV5-1
TGTGCCAGCAGTTCGACCACCCTATATGGCTACACCTTC | CASSSTTLYGYTF | TRBJ1-2 | 13 | . | TRBV6-5
TGCGCCAGCACCCCTAGCGGGGGGTACAATGAGCAGTTCTTC | CASTPSGGYNEQFF | TRBJ2-1 | 14 | TRBD2 | TRBV5-1
TGTGCCAGCTCCCCGGCAGTCTCTCAAACTGAAGCTTTCTTT | CASSPAVSQTEAFF | TRBJ1-1 | 14 | . | TRBV18
TGTGCCAGCAGCTCCCTGGCGGGGGGGCCCACCGGGGAGCTGTTTTTT | CASSSLAGGPTGELFF | TRBJ2-2 | 16 | TRBD2 | TRBV5-4
TGTGCCAGCAGCCCTCAGAATGAGTTCGGTCAGCCCCAGCATTTT | CASSPQNEFGQPQHF | TRBJ1-5 | 15 | . | TRBV5-5
TGTGCCAGCAGCATTGCGGCAGGGAATAACTATGGCTACACCTTC | CASSIAAGNNYGYTF | TRBJ1-2 | 15 | . | TRBV4-2
TGTGCCAGCAGCTTTGGTACCGGGGAGCTGTTTTTT | CASSFGTGELFF | TRBJ2-2 | 12 | . | TRBV7-9